These 32 T cell receptor beta chains were all obtained from the same sample, sequenced in a study of cytomegalovirus exposure and HLA in healthy donors. Both 60 Vbeta primers and 13 Jbeta primers went into the PCR. The method was immunoSEQ multiplex PCR; TCRdb's version includes in-frame clones alone and lacks a portion of them. This table has around 85,000 clones, around 80% appearing once. The source material was PBMCs. The receptors were gathered from a young man in good health and CMV-seronegative.

This clone has just one count. This sequence joins TRBV29-1 and TRBJ1-1, with D possibly being TRBD1 (5 bases). V was pared by 2 bases and J by 5 bases, with 9 bases between. This CDR3 spans 12 amino acids. The V gene's germline CDR1 is SQVTM and CDR2 ANQGSEA. Here the CDR3 reads CSVEHGATEAFF. The CDR3 DNA follows: TGCAGCGTTGAACATGGGGCTACTGAAGCTTTCTTT.

The V call is TRBV7-9, the J call TRBJ2-3, with a weak D call TRBD1 (6 bases). V lost 5 bases to trimming and J lost 4 bases, with 13 bases between them. Germline V lookup: CDR1 SEHNR, CDR2 FQNEAQ (reference sequence). CDR3 size: 14 residues. The CDR3 loop reads CASSTGQSPDTQYF. Written as DNA, the CDR3 is TGTGCCAGCAGCACGGGACAATCCCCAGATACGCAGTATTTT.

The V and J genes are TRBV15 and TRBJ2-1; TRBD1 aligns across 7 bases. The CDR3 spans 15 residues. V dropped 3 bases and J dropped 2; count of bases not matched to a gene: 4. Germline loops: CDR1 LNHNV, CDR2 YYDKDF (reference sequence). The CDR3 reads CATSSDRATYNEQFF. The CDR3 nucleotides are TGTGCCACCAGCAGCGACAGGGCCACCTACAATGAGCAGTTCTTC. The variable domain in full, completed from reference TRBV15 and TRBJ2-1, reads DAMVIQNPRYQVTQFGKPVTLSCSQTLNHNVMYWYQQKSSQAPKLLFHYYDKDFNNEADTPDNFQSRRPNTSFCFLDIRSPGLGDTAMYLCATSSDRATYNEQFFGPGTRLTVL.

The chain joins TRBV6-5 to TRBJ2-1; TRBD2 aligns across 7 bases. The V and J ends lost 2 bases and 12 bases, in that order; junction bases with no gene match: 7. There are 13 residues in the CDR3. Germline V gene data show CDR1 as MNHEY and CDR2 as SVGAGI. Here the CDR3 reads CASSYSGAVLQFF. The CDR3 region has the DNA TGTGCCAGCAGTTACAGCGGGGCCGTTTTGCAGTTCTTC.

The chain recombines TRBV7-9 with TRBJ1-1; D is possibly TRBD1 (5 bases). The CDR3 covers 13 residues. V dropped 5 bases and J dropped 7 bases, with 14 bases sitting between them. Germline V gene sequence: CDR1 SEHNR, CDR2 FQNEAQ (reference sequence). In nucleotides, the CDR3 is TGTGCCAGCAGCGGCACAAGTCAGGGTGAAGCTTTCTTT. Translation gives CASSGTSQGEAFF.

The chain uses TRBV18 and TRBJ1-2, with TRBD1 matching 8 bases. The CDR3 runs 14 residues. The ends lost 5 bases at V and 8 bases at J; junction bases unmatched: 10. In germline, CDR1 is KGHSH, CDR2 LQKENI. CDR3 nucleotides: TGTGCCAGCTCAGAAAACAGGGGGGAGTACGGCTACACCTTC. Translating it yields CASSENRGEYGYTF. Using reference TRBV18 and TRBJ1-2 for the parts outside the CDR3, the full variable domain is NAGVMQNPRHLVRRRGQEARLRCSPMKGHSHVYWYRQLPEEGLKFMVYLQKENIIDESGMPKERFSAEFPKEGPSILRIQQVVRGDSAAYFCASSENRGEYGYTFGSGTRLTVV.

V usage is TRBV10-2 and J usage is TRBJ1-2; 8 nucleotides line up with TRBD1. Unmatched junction bases numbered 2, after V lost 6 bases and J lost 2 bases. In germline, CDR1 is WSHSY, CDR2 SAAADI. This CDR3 has 13 amino acids. CDR3: CASRGDRNYGYTF. The CDR3 coding sequence is TGCGCCAGCAGAGGGGACAGGAACTATGGCTACACCTTC.

This clone was seen once. This rearrangement joins TRBV6-1 to TRBJ1-1; D remains unclear. With 2 bases removed from V and 1 base from J, the gap between germline ends came to 8 bases. The CDR3 has 14 amino acids. CDR1 is MNHNS, CDR2 SASEGT, per germline. The CDR3 reads CASSEQISNTEAFF. CDR3 coding DNA: TGTGCCAGCAGTGAACAGATATCGAACACTGAAGCTTTCTTT.

This clone was seen only a few times. The V gene is TRBV7-2, the J gene TRBJ1-6, with 11 bases matching TRBD1. Germline V gives CDR1 SGHTA, CDR2 FQGNSA. Trimming removed 8 bases from V and 7 bases from J; junction bases left unmatched: 4. CDR3 length equals 14 residues. This chain's CDR3 is CASLWDRGNSPLHF. The CDR3 region has the DNA TGTGCCAGCCTATGGGACAGGGGGAATTCACCCCTCCACTTT.

The chain links TRBV5-1 to TRBJ2-5; possible D gene TRBD2, 5 bases. Germline loops: CDR1 SGHRS, CDR2 YFSETQ. CDR3 length equals 15 residues. V shed 0 bases and J shed 2 bases, with 11 bases lying between them. As DNA, the CDR3 is TGCGCCAGCAGCTTGGCCGCTGTAGCGCAAGAGACCCAGTACTTC. Protein product: CASSLAAVAQETQYF. Variable domain in full (rest from reference TRBV5-1 and TRBJ2-5): KAGVTQTPRYLIKTRGQQVTLSCSPISGHRSVSWYQQTPGQGLQFLFEYFSETQRNKGNFPGRFSGRQFSNSRSEMNVSTLELGDSALYLCASSLAAVAQETQYFGPGTRLLVL.

The rearrangement uses TRBV19 and TRBJ2-7, with 7 positions matching TRBD1. The ends lost 6 bases at V and 3 bases at J; junction bases unmatched: 5. The CDR3 covers 13 residues. Germline V lookup: CDR1 LNHDA, CDR2 SQIVND (reference sequence). The CDR3 coding sequence is TGTGCCAGTAGCCCGACAGGGAGCTACGAGCAGTACTTC. Translating it yields CASSPTGSYEQYF.

The gene calls are TRBV5-1 and TRBJ1-1; 9 bases agree with TRBD1. Trimming took 4 bases from V and 4 from J; bases not matched to a gene: 2. This CDR3 contains 13 residues. The germline V gene encodes CDR1 SGHRS and CDR2 YFSETQ. CDR3 coding DNA: TGCGCCAGCAGCCAGGGACAGGGCACTGAAGCTTTCTTT. Amino acids: CASSQGQGTEAFF.

This chain joins TRBV7-6 and TRBJ2-7, with a possible D match to TRBD1 (6 bases). Germline V gene data show CDR1 as SGHVS and CDR2 as FNYEAQ. V was pared by 2 bases and J by 0 bases, with 23 bases between. This CDR3 is built from 19 residues. The CDR3 is CASSLQGRKSSGPSYEQYF. The CDR3 coding sequence is TGTGCCAGCAGCTTACAGGGGCGGAAGAGTAGTGGGCCCTCCTACGAGCAGTACTTC.

This chain connects TRBV6-5 to TRBJ2-7; D gene uncertain. CDR1 and CDR2 from the germline V gene are MNHEY and SVGAGI. The CDR3 contains 13 residues. V was shortened by 6 bases and J by 2 bases, with 11 bases between the two germline ends. The CDR3 bases are TGTGCCAGCAGGTCAGGTTTTCCCTACGAGCAGTACTTC. It encodes CASRSGFPYEQYF.

This chain uses TRBV6-1 with TRBJ1-2; D is unclear. The CDR3 is made up of 14 amino acids. Trimming stripped 2 bases from V and 4 bases from J, with 11 bases between. Germline CDR1 is MNHNS and CDR2 is SASEGT. CDR3 residues: CASSERSGSYGYTF. CDR3 nucleotides: TGTGCCAGCAGTGAACGGTCAGGCTCCTATGGCTACACCTTC.

This clone has only one observation. CDR3 DNA: TGTGCCAGCAGCTTAAGGGGCTCCCATATTTACAATGAGCAGTTCTTC. Translating it yields CASSLRGSHIYNEQFF. The chain links TRBV7-3 to TRBJ2-1, with D perhaps TRBD1 (5 bases). The CDR3 has 16 residues. Per germline, CDR1 SGHTA and CDR2 FQGTGA. V shed 1 base and J shed 4 bases, with 14 bases lying between them.

This clone showed up just once. The chain couples TRBV5-4 to TRBJ1-4, with D unresolved. V dropped 0 bases and J dropped 10 bases, with 16 bases sitting between them. This CDR3 contains 15 residues. Looked up from germline, CDR1 is SGHNT and CDR2 is YYREEE (reference sequence). The chain's CDR3 is CASSLEASDMGKLFF. In DNA form, the CDR3 reads TGTGCCAGCAGCTTGGAGGCGTCCGACATGGGAAAACTGTTTTTT. The variable domain in full, with the rest retrieved from reference TRBV5-4 and TRBJ1-4, is ETGVTQSPTHLIKTRGQQVTLRCSSQSGHNTVSWYQQALGQGPQFIFQYYREEENGRGNFPPRFSGLQFPNYSSELNVNALELDDSALYLCASSLEASDMGKLFFGSGTQLSVL.

V is TRBV6-6 and J is TRBJ1-1; no firm D call. Germline values: CDR1 MNHNY, CDR2 SVGAGI (reference sequence). The CDR3 has 14 amino acids. V lost 10 bases to trimming and J lost 0 bases, with 15 bases between them. The CDR3 sequence: CATLITDMNTEAFF. CDR3 bases: TGTGCCACGTTAATAACAGACATGAACACTGAAGCTTTCTTT.

V is TRBV6-5 and J is TRBJ1-2; possibly TRBD1 for D (6 bases). Trimming took 7 bases from V and 5 from J, leaving 20 bases between them. CDR1 is MNHEY, CDR2 SVGAGI, per germline. The CDR3 sequence is 15 residues long. CDR3 DNA sequence: TGTGCCAGCATTGGGACATTTTCCAGGGATTATGGCTACACCTTC. Translating it yields CASIGTFSRDYGYTF.

V and J are TRBV5-4 and TRBJ2-5; TRBD2 might be the D (5 bases). Trimming removed 3 bases from V and 0 bases from J, with 15 bases in between. The CDR3 totals 16 residues. Germline V gene sequence: CDR1 SGHNT, CDR2 YYREEE (reference sequence). CDR3 loop: CASSWRREQHQETQYF. As DNA, the CDR3 is TGTGCCAGCAGCTGGAGGCGTGAACAGCACCAAGAGACCCAGTACTTC.

The rearrangement joins TRBV7-9 to TRBJ2-5, with D possibly TRBD1 on 6 matching bases. Trimming took 6 bases from V and 1 from J, leaving 15 bases between them. The CDR3 spans 15 residues. Germline assignment: CDR1 SEHNR and CDR2 FQNEAQ (reference sequence). CDR3 protein: CASRGTGTPQETQYF. The CDR3 DNA is TGTGCCAGCAGGGGTACCGGGACACCCCAAGAGACCCAGTACTTC.

Concerning this clone itself: The sample holds other DNA sequences that translate to the same CDR3. The chain couples TRBV30 to TRBJ2-7; tentative D call: TRBD2 (6 bases). Germline V gene sequence: CDR1 GTSNPN, CDR2 SVGIG (reference sequence). Trimming removed 0 bases from V and 0 bases from J, with 9 bases in between. The CDR3 totals 14 residues. CDR3 region: CAWSVGGTSYEQYF. CDR3 DNA sequence: TGTGCCTGGAGTGTTGGGGGGACCTCCTACGAGCAGTACTTC.

J is TRBJ1-5 and V is TRBV10-3, with 7 positions matching TRBD1. The CDR3 contains 19 residues. V lost 0 bases to trimming and J lost 3 bases; unmatched junction nucleotides: 14. Looked up from germline, CDR1 is ENHRY and CDR2 is SYGVKD. CDR3 nucleotide sequence: TGTGCCATCAGTGAGTCGAGGGACAGTAAGTCGGGGTCCAATCAGCCCCAGCATTTT. This translates into CAISESRDSKSGSNQPQHF.

This clone was detected only once. The gene calls are TRBV7-6 and TRBJ2-7, with TRBD2 matching 10 bases. V dropped 2 bases and J dropped 5; count of bases not matched to a gene: 3. The CDR3 is made up of 14 amino acids. The germline gives CDR1 SGHVS, CDR2 FNYEAQ. In nucleotides, the CDR3 is TGTGCCAGCAGCTTACTTAGCGGGAGGAACGAGCAGTACTTC. It encodes CASSLLSGRNEQYF.

This clone turned up a few times. The DNA for the CDR3 is TGTGCCAGCAGCCGGGACAGTAATGAAAAACTGTTTTTT. Translating gives CASSRDSNEKLFF. The chain joins TRBV7-6 to TRBJ1-4, with TRBD1 matching 7 bases. The CDR3 has 13 amino acids. Germline trimming cut 5 bases from V and 4 bases from J; bases unmatched to any gene: 1. The germline V gene encodes CDR1 SGHVS and CDR2 FNYEAQ.

The chain carries TRBV25-1 and TRBJ2-1, with a tentative D call TRBD1 (5 bases). Germline V gene data show CDR1 as MGHDK and CDR2 as SYGVNS. The V and J ends lost 7 bases and 9 bases respectively, with 19 bases between them. This CDR3 contains 14 residues. The CDR3 DNA is TGTGCCAGCAATCAGCAGGCAGGACATGGTGAGCAGTTCTTC. It yields the protein CASNQQAGHGEQFF. The variable domain in full, completed from reference TRBV25-1 and TRBJ2-1, reads EADIYQTPRYLVIGTGKKITLECSQTMGHDKMYWYQQDPGMELHLIHYSYGVNSTEKGDLSSESTVSRIRTEHFPLTLESARPSHTSQYLCASNQQAGHGEQFFGPGTRLTVL.

The V call is TRBV5-4, the J call TRBJ2-3, with 10 bases fitting TRBD2. CDR3 size: 14 residues. V was clipped by 4 bases and J by 1 base; unmatched bases: 0. CDR1 is SGHNT, CDR2 YYREEE, per germline (reference sequence). The CDR3 DNA is TGTGCCAGCAGCGGGACTAGCGGCACAGATACGCAGTATTTT. Protein: CASSGTSGTDTQYF.

The chain couples TRBV9 to TRBJ1-5; D is undetermined. The CDR3 is 14 residues long. Germline V gene data show CDR1 as SGDLS and CDR2 as YYNGEE. The ends were cut back, 2 bases at V and 4 bases at J, with 10 bases in the middle. The CDR3 loop reads CASSVGPLNQPQHF. As DNA, the CDR3 is TGTGCCAGCAGCGTTGGGCCTTTAAATCAGCCCCAGCATTTT.

The chain joins TRBV28 to TRBJ1-5; D might be TRBD1 (5 bases). V gave up 6 bases and J gave up 2 bases, with 14 bases separating them. This CDR3 contains 15 residues. Germline CDR1 is MDHEN and CDR2 is SYDVKM. This CDR3 is CASRVLGEGNQPQHF. In DNA form, the CDR3 reads TGTGCCAGCAGGGTTTTAGGGGAGGGCAATCAGCCCCAGCATTTT.

Concerning this clone: Sequence at one end of the junction differs from germline and may be a read error. This sequence joins TRBV6-5 and TRBJ1-1; maybe TRBD1 (5 bases). The CDR3 loop spans 13 amino acids. Germline CDR1 is MNHEY and CDR2 is SVGAGI. The CDR3 sequence: CAGSSPKGTEAFF. As DNA, the CDR3 is TGTGCCGGCAGTTCCCCCAAGGGGACTGAAGCTTTCTTT.

The table lists this clone with a count of one. The chain uses TRBV30 and TRBJ1-6; 7 nucleotides align to TRBD1. Germline CDR1 GTSNPN, CDR2 SVGIG (reference sequence). The length of the CDR3 is 15 residues. V was pared by 3 bases and J by 9 bases, with 11 bases of the junction left unmatched. For the CDR3, the DNA is TGTGCCTGGAGGAGAATCGACAGGGATACTTCACCCCTCCACTTT. This encodes CAWRRIDRDTSPLHF. The full variable domain, its missing parts supplied by reference TRBV30 and TRBJ1-6, is SQTIHQWPATLVQPVGSPLSLECTVEGTSNPNLYWYRQAAGRGLQLLFYSVGIGQISSEVPQNLSASRPQDRQFILSSKKLLLSDSGFYLCAWRRIDRDTSPLHFGNGTRLTVT.

V is TRBV30 and J is TRBJ1-1, with 7 nucleotides matching TRBD1. The CDR3 length is 15 residues. The junction had 7 bases not matched to a gene; V was cut back by 0 bases and J by 3 bases. CDR1 GTSNPN and CDR2 SVGIG come from the germline V gene (reference sequence). As DNA, the CDR3 is TGTGCCTGGAGTGTAGGGACCCAGGGGGACACTGAAGCTTTCTTT. Its translation is CAWSVGTQGDTEAFF.